This T cell receptor beta chain was retrieved from a study of CD8+CD57+ T cells in acquired aplastic anemia. Study-level information: Recorded DNA amounts for sorted CD4+ and CD8+ cells had an average of about 3.5 ug.

This CDR3 contains 20 residues. The V and J ends lost 6 bases and 0 bases, in that order; junction bases with no gene match: 20. The germline V gene has CDR1 SEHNR and CDR2 FQNEAQ (reference sequence). Profiles of TCR beta VDJ and CDR3 were generated from a genomic DNA template. One entry per CDR3 protein, called by TCRdb with MiXCR from the reads. This sample yields approximately 200,000 distinct CDR3 sequences, of which 55% to 70% are seen a single time; around 45% belongs to the top ten. The sequenced sample was sorted CD4+, CD8+, or CD8+CD57+ T cells (not recorded which) from PBMCs. The J gene is TRBJ2-5, the V gene TRBV7-9; 9 bases match TRBD1. The receptor was derived from a human donor with severe aplastic anemia or a healthy control (not recorded which). The CDR3 sequence: CASRPWDRVPLCPDQETQYF. CDR3 DNA: TGTGCCAGCAGACCTTGGGACAGGGTTCCCTTGTGTCCTGACCAAGAGACCCAGTACTTC.